The TCR beta chain described here comes from a study of blood T cell dynamics during melanoma immunotherapy (dated by TCRdb to between 2020 and 2021). General notes on the study: Patients with metastatic melanoma were treated with first-line pembrolizumab or nivolumab plus ipilimumab as standard of care in the United Kingdom. To identify early correlates of response, the study profiled peripheral T cell receptor repertoires in patients with metastatic melanoma before and after one cycle of checkpoint inhibitor therapy. A training cohort was formed from consecutive patients, and a further independent group of patients from the same centre was pooled into an external validation set. Study-wide findings and limitations: Whether the T cell clones behind the repertoire changes were melanoma-specific or instead reflected general immune activation was something the study could not determine. The relatively small sample size was acknowledged as something that could potentially limit how far the results can be generalized. Patients who later achieved disease control showed a bifurcated PBMC repertoire reorganization at W3, with increased clonality or increased diversity, unlike progressors.

Details on this clone: The clone's antigen remains unknown. No base quality information exists; no much larger clone differs at one position.

For every bulk PBMC sample, a fixed 350 ng of DNA was loaded. TCR beta CDR3 sequences were amplified from genomic DNA with the immunoSEQ TCRb Assay kit following manufacturer instructions. The KAPA Library Quantification Kit for Illumina platforms was used to quantify the pooled libraries by qPCR. Pooled libraries were clustered at about 0.55-1.1 pM and sequenced on an Illumina NextSeq 500. On the authors' methods: The TCR data were analyzed using immunoSEQ ANALYZER and the R LymphoSeq package. A rearrangement efficiency score was calculated as productive divided by the sum of productive and non-productive CDR3 sequences. Clonality was measured with the Gini coefficient and diversity with the Renyi index at alpha=1, and both measures were compared pairwise between timepoints within each patient. In LymphoSeq, clonal relatedness was computed using an edit distance of 3, and repertoire similarity was computed using the Bhattacharyya coefficient. Linear discriminant analysis on week-3 changes in clonality and diversity was built with the R MASS and caret packages to classify response. TCRdb took this table from immuneACCESS and kept in-frame rearrangements with V and J called. Such tables lack part of the clones; where checked against another copy, unresolved V genes explain under half of the gap, and the rest is unexplained. D and trimming come from the DNA, and the V and J calls and clone size come from that table. The sample yields about 10,000 clones; around 91% were counted once. The biggest ten clones account for less than 8% of the sample.

The CDR3 sequence holds 15 residues, the cysteine and phenylalanine included. The sequence is cut down to CDR3 DNA, 45 bases in frame from base 1. The germline V end is reduced by 2 bases and the J end by 6 bases; junction bases left unmatched: 4. CDR1 SGHTA and CDR2 FQGTGA were looked up in the germline V gene. What this sample's time point label stands for: pre-treatment baseline. Blood samples were taken at two points: before treatment (T0) and at week 3 (W3), which came after the first cycle of checkpoint blockade. Except for two patients with rapid clinical progression, response was assessed 12 weeks after the first infusion by RECIST 1.1; disease control meant complete response, partial response or stable disease. Patients were excluded for prior systemic cancer treatment, concomitant immunosuppressant therapy or synchronous other active malignancies. To track both circulating cells and T cell turnover, TCR beta was sequenced from bulk PBMC as well as from plasma cell-free DNA. PBMC were isolated from blood with Lymphoprep and SepMate tubes, followed by red cell lysis. QIAamp DNA Blood Mini kits were used to extract DNA from PBMC and sorted T cell subsets.

The sequence was obtained from a human donor with melanoma. This chain joins TRBV7-3 to TRBJ2-1, with 10 junctional bases fitting TRBD2. Material: blood, obtained from a patient treated with checkpoint blockade. The CDR3 region: CASSLEAGGANEQFF. Here is the DNA: TGTGCCAGCAGCTTAGAAGCGGGAGGGGCCAATGAGCAGTTCTTC.